Below, 7 T cell receptor beta chains from the same sample are listed, as sequenced in a study of shared clonotypes between healthy human individuals. TCRdb's table, derived via immunoSEQ multiplex PCR, lists solely in-frame clones and lacks some. The sample has over a million clones; 95% to 97% are singletons. Sequenced: naive CD4+ T cells sorted from blood. Subset specified: CD45RA+ positively selected. Receptors were obtained from a man younger than 45 in good health.

The gene calls are TRBV29-1 and TRBJ1-1; D unclear. The CDR3 sequence is 14 residues long. Germline CDR1 SQVTM, CDR2 ANQGSEA. V gave up 8 bases and J gave up 8 bases, with 24 bases separating them. As DNA, the CDR3 is TGCAGCATTGCCTGGGTGGGCAGCATGACAGAAGCTTTCTTT. Its translation is CSIAWVGSMTEAFF.

The V call is TRBV18, the J call TRBJ2-1; 8 bases match TRBD2. Unmatched junction bases numbered 8, after V lost 0 bases and J lost 7 bases. This CDR3 has 16 residues. Germline CDR1 KGHSH, CDR2 LQKENI. The CDR3 region has the DNA TGTGCCAGCTCACCACCTCAAGCGGGAGCAAAAAATGAGCAGTTCTTC. It codes for CASSPPQAGAKNEQFF.

This chain joins TRBV7-5 and TRBJ2-5. TRBV7-5 is given as a pseudogene. The CDR3 covers 14 residues. The DNA of the CDR3 is TGTGTCAGAAGCTTAAGTAGGGTCCAAGAGACCCAGTACTTC. It encodes CVRSLSRVQETQYF.

The rearrangement uses TRBV7-9 and TRBJ2-7; D may be TRBD2 (6 bases). Trimming took off 5 bases at V and 4 bases at J, with 15 bases between the two ends. Germline V lookup: CDR1 SEHNR, CDR2 FQNEAQ (reference sequence). The CDR3 is 14 amino acids. CDR3 in amino acids: CASSRRELKYEQYF. DNA for the CDR3: TGTGCCAGCAGCCGACGGGAGCTTAAATACGAGCAGTACTTC.

This chain joins TRBV7-6 and TRBJ2-7; D perhaps matches TRBD1 (6 bases). Trimming left V 5 bases short and J 6 bases short, with 14 bases between. Germline V gene data show CDR1 as SGHVS and CDR2 as FNYEAQ. This CDR3 has 13 amino acids. The CDR3 here is CASSGPQGAEQYF. The CDR3 DNA reads as TGTGCCAGCAGCGGTCCACAGGGTGCCGAGCAGTACTTC.

V gene TRBV7-8 combines with J gene TRBJ2-2, with D unresolved. V gave up 1 base and J gave up 7 bases, with 10 bases separating them. Germline V lookup: CDR1 SGHVS, CDR2 FQNEAQ. The CDR3 consists of 14 residues. The CDR3 is CASSLVENHGELFF. CDR3 DNA sequence: TGTGCCAGCAGCTTAGTAGAGAACCACGGGGAGCTGTTTTTT.

The V and J genes are TRBV2 and TRBJ2-7; 9 bases fit TRBD1. The CDR3 spans 16 residues. CDR1 and CDR2 (germline): SNHLY, FYNNEI. The trim removed 2 bases at V and 0 bases at J, leaving 5 bases unmatched. CDR3 loop: CASSESGGQGSYEQYF. CDR3 nucleotides: TGTGCCAGCAGTGAATCCGGGGGACAGGGCTCCTACGAGCAGTACTTC.